Shown below are 22 T cell receptor beta chains from a single sample sequenced in a study of early T cells in non-severe SARS-CoV-2 infection. In TCRdb, the 5' RACE reads were re-called with MiXCR into one record per CDR3 protein. This sample has around 82,000 distinct CDR3 sequences, with roughly 14% found just once. The material sequenced was whole blood. The receptors derive from an adult who was a healthcare worker with PCR-confirmed SARS-CoV-2 infection or an uninfected control (not recorded which).

This clonotype was seen only a few times. The chain carries TRBV20-1 and TRBJ2-2; D call uncertain. The CDR3 covers 14 residues. V was clipped by 0 bases and J by 7 bases, with 12 bases between them. Germline V gene sequence: CDR1 DFQATT, CDR2 SNEGSKA (reference sequence). CDR3 DNA sequence: TGCAGTGCTAGAGATACGGCAGACCTCGGGGAGCTGTTTTTT. Its translation is CSARDTADLGELFF.

A note on this clonotype: At one boundary the junction diverges from the germline segment, which might be a read error. The chain is built from TRBV12-3 or TRBV12-4 and TRBJ2-3; D gene unclear. The CDR3 sequence is 13 residues long. CDR3 in amino acids: CANSAAATDTQYF. In DNA, the CDR3 is TGTGCCAACAGTGCCGCAGCCACAGATACGCAGTATTTT.

The genes are TRBV6-5 and TRBJ1-6; D unclear. V was cut by 6 bases and J by 4 bases, with 13 bases left in between. CDR3 size: 15 residues. The germline V gene encodes CDR1 MNHEY and CDR2 SVGAGI. This CDR3 reads CASRSEITYNSPLHF. CDR3 nucleotide sequence: TGTGCCAGCAGATCGGAGATTACATATAATTCACCCCTCCACTTT.

The V call is TRBV30, the J call TRBJ2-6; the match to TRBD1 covers 7 bases. Germline CDR1 and CDR2: GTSNPN and SVGIG (reference sequence). The CDR3 has 19 residues. The J segment lost 2 bases and the V segment lost 0 bases, leaving 13 bases of the junction unmatched. Here the CDR3 DNA reads TGTGCCTGGAGTGTACTGGCAGCGACAGGGTATGCTGGGGCCAACGTCCTGACTTTC. Its protein product is CAWSVLAATGYAGANVLTF.

The chain recombines TRBV7-8 with TRBJ2-5; 12 bases map to TRBD2. This CDR3 spans 16 amino acids. Trimming removed 5 bases from V and 4 bases from J; junction bases left unmatched: 8. Germline V gene lookup returns CDR1 SGHVS and CDR2 FQNEAQ. This chain's CDR3 is CASSRGLAGSGETQYF. In DNA form, the CDR3 reads TGTGCCAGCAGCCGCGGACTAGCGGGGTCGGGAGAGACCCAGTACTTC.

V usage is TRBV20-1 and J usage is TRBJ2-1; D perhaps matches TRBD1 (5 bases). The CDR3 has 10 residues. The germline gives CDR1 DFQATT, CDR2 SNEGSKA (reference sequence). The CDR3 region has the DNA TGCGGGGCCTCCTACAATGAGCAGTTCTTC. It is translated as CGASYNEQFF.

The DNA for the CDR3 is TGCGCCAGCAGCTTCGGAGACAAGATTAACTATGGCTACACCTTC. Protein sequence: CASSFGDKINYGYTF. The chain employs TRBV5-1 and TRBJ1-2; no reliable D call. The V end lost 2 bases, the J end lost 1 base, and 12 bases lay between the germline ends. CDR3 length: 15 amino acids. The germline V gene has CDR1 SGHRS and CDR2 YFSETQ.

The chain is built from TRBV12-3 or TRBV12-4 and TRBJ1-2; D is ambiguous. V was trimmed by 6 bases and J by 0 bases, leaving 11 bases between them. The CDR3 extends over 14 amino acids. CDR3: CASRAGGSNYGYTF. CDR3 nucleotides: TGTGCCAGCAGGGCGGGCGGTTCTAACTATGGCTACACCTTC.

The chain carries TRBV6-2 or TRBV6-3 and TRBJ2-2; D is uncertain. Per germline, CDR1 MNHEY and CDR2 SVGEGT. Trimming removed 2 bases from V and 8 bases from J, with 6 bases in between. There are 12 residues in the CDR3. CDR3 nucleotides: TGTGCCAGCAGTTACCCCCCGGGGGAGCTGTTTTTT. It yields the protein CASSYPPGELFF.

The chain joins TRBV5-1 to TRBJ2-3; 9 positions agree with TRBD1. Germline assignment: CDR1 SGHRS and CDR2 YFSETQ. The CDR3 length is 15 residues. V dropped 9 bases and J dropped 1; count of bases not matched to a gene: 9. As DNA, the CDR3 is TGCGCCACCAGGGACAGGGACGGCGGCACAGATACGCAGTATTTT. It codes for CATRDRDGGTDTQYF.

V and J are TRBV5-4 and TRBJ1-1; 7 nucleotides line up with TRBD1. CDR3 length: 15 residues. V lost 3 bases, J lost 4 bases, and 9 bases stayed unmatched. Looked up from germline, CDR1 is SGHNT and CDR2 is YYREEE (reference sequence). The CDR3, as DNA: TGTGCCAGCAGCTGGGGTATAGGGGGCGGCACTGAAGCTTTCTTT. The encoded protein is CASSWGIGGGTEAFF.

This chain links TRBV30 with TRBJ2-3; D is perhaps TRBD1 or TRBD2 (5 bases each). Germline lookup yields CDR1 GTSNPN and CDR2 SVGIG (reference sequence). CDR3 length: 14 residues. V lost 4 bases and J lost 4, with 15 bases in between. In nucleotides, the CDR3 is TGTGCCTGGAACCGGGACGTGGGGGCAGATACGCAGTATTTT. Amino acid sequence: CAWNRDVGADTQYF.

The V call is TRBV20-1, the J call TRBJ2-3; 8 positions match TRBD1. J was trimmed by 5 bases and V by 4 bases; bases with no gene match: 11. Germline assignment: CDR1 DFQATT and CDR2 SNEGSKA (reference sequence). The CDR3 runs to 15 residues. CDR3 in DNA: TGCAGTGCTATTATACAGGGGGGTTTAGGAGATACGCAGTATTTT. This codes for CSAIIQGGLGDTQYF.

The chain couples TRBV18 to TRBJ1-3; unclear D gene. The CDR3 runs 13 residues. CDR1 is KGHSH, CDR2 LQKENI, per germline. The V end was cut by 6 bases, the J end by 9 bases, with 15 bases between. The CDR3, as DNA: TGTGCCAGCTCGCCCTCGATCGAGAGCACCATATATTTT. Translating it yields CASSPSIESTIYF.

This clonotype has at least ten counts. J is TRBJ1-3 and V is TRBV5-6; D ambiguous. The V and J ends lost 4 bases and 1 base respectively, with 12 bases between them. Germline CDR1 reads SGHDT; CDR2 reads YYEEEE. The CDR3 sequence is 15 residues long. DNA of the CDR3: TGTGCCAGCAGCGCGCTTTGGGGATCTGGAAACACCATATATTTT. Its translation: CASSALWGSGNTIYF.

This clonotype has just a few counts. The chain combines TRBV24-1 with TRBJ2-4, with D possibly called TRBD1 or TRBD2 (7 bases each). This CDR3 spans 17 amino acids. The V end was cut by 4 bases, the J end by 7 bases, with 22 bases between. CDR1 is KGHDR and CDR2 is SFDVKD in the germline V gene. CDR3 nucleotides: TGTGCCACCAGTGACGCCGGTCCTCAGGGGGGGAGGAACATTCAGTACTTC. Its protein product is CATSDAGPQGGRNIQYF.

This clonotype has at least ten counts. The chain combines TRBV6-1 with TRBJ2-3, with a weak D call TRBD2 (6 bases). Germline V gene sequence: CDR1 MNHNS, CDR2 SASEGT. Trimming removed 3 bases at V and 6 bases at J, with 16 bases between. The CDR3 has 15 amino acids. The chain's CDR3 is CASSENSAGLDTQYF. The CDR3 DNA sequence: TGTGCCAGCAGTGAGAATTCCGCGGGGTTGGATACGCAGTATTTT.

This rearrangement joins TRBV12-5 to TRBJ1-5, with a tentative D call TRBD1 (5 bases). The CDR3 has 15 amino acids. From germline, CDR1 is LGHNT and CDR2 FRNRAP. Trimming took off 6 bases at V and 2 bases at J, with 14 bases between the two ends. CDR3 residues: CASGKGSVGNQPQHF. The CDR3 coding sequence is TGTGCTAGTGGCAAGGGGTCGGTCGGCAATCAGCCCCAGCATTTT.

This clonotype was detected only a few times. The J gene is TRBJ2-7, the V gene TRBV10-2, with D perhaps matching TRBD1 or TRBD2 (5 bases each). Trimming shortened V by 0 bases and J by 6 bases, and 9 bases separated the two germline ends. This CDR3 spans 13 amino acids. Germline assignment: CDR1 WSHSY and CDR2 SAAADI. The CDR3 coding sequence is TGCGCCAGCAGTGAGTCTTCCGGGACCGAGCAGTACGTC. This sequence encodes CASSESSGTEQYV.

The chain has TRBV5-1 and TRBJ1-1; perhaps TRBD1 as D (6 bases). Germline V gene lookup returns CDR1 SGHRS and CDR2 YFSETQ. The CDR3 runs to 17 residues. V lost 0 bases to trimming and J lost 6 bases, with 21 bases between them. The CDR3 DNA reads as TGCGCCAGCAGCTTGGCCATATTCGGGACACCCTGGGCTGAAGCTTTCTTT. The encoded protein is CASSLAIFGTPWAEAFF.

The chain is built from TRBV6-1 and TRBJ2-6; D possibly uses TRBD1 or TRBD2 (5 bases each). V gave up 2 bases and J gave up 0 bases, with 11 bases separating them. The CDR3 contains 17 residues. From germline, CDR1 is MNHNS and CDR2 SASEGT. This CDR3 reads CASSEHGASSGANVLTF. The CDR3 DNA reads as TGTGCCAGCAGTGAACACGGGGCCTCCTCTGGGGCCAACGTCCTGACTTTC.

The genes are TRBV5-1 and TRBJ1-3; 7 bases are a match to TRBD1. This CDR3 is 15 amino acids long. The germline V gene has CDR1 SGHRS and CDR2 YFSETQ. The ends lost 4 bases at V and 0 bases at J; junction bases unmatched: 4. CDR3 DNA sequence: TGCGCCAGCAGCGAAAGGACAGGCTCTGGAAACACCATATATTTT. As protein: CASSERTGSGNTIYF.